This T cell receptor (beta chain) was obtained from a study of Tregs in tolerant kidney transplant recipients. Looking at the study overall: Mixed chimerism was transient after nonmyeloablative marrow transplants from related graft donors. Whole-study results and caveats: Few patients were studied, so findings need validation in larger groups. For some patients, primers changed over time, blocking nucleotide-level comparison.

With regard to this clone: Its antigen is currently unknown. The sequence runs out 3 residues before the end of the CDR3; the remainder is reconstructed from the germline J gene.

V lost 7 bases to trimming and J lost 6 bases, with 12 bases between them. The CDR3 totals 12 residues. Germline values: CDR1 SEHNR, CDR2 FQNEAQ (reference sequence). Method: immunoSEQ multiplex PCR; TCRdb's copy keeps in-frame clones and lacks some. In total, the table holds about 48,000 clones. Sequencing was performed on CD4+ T cells from blood, taken before the transplant. The V and J genes are TRBV7-9 and TRBJ1-1; D gene ambiguous. This sequence was found in a human donor who received a combined kidney and bone marrow transplant. This CDR3 is CASTLGGPEAFF. The DNA read from the CDR3 is TGTGCCAGCACCCTCGGTGGTCCTGAA.